The rows below give T cell receptor beta chains drawn from one sample of a study of shared clonotypes between healthy human individuals. Here immunoSEQ multiplex PCR was the method, and the copy in TCRdb shows in-frame clones only, minus some. This table has more than 400,000 clones, about 96% appearing once. Sequencing was done on a sample of naive CD4+ T cells sorted from blood. These receptors all stem from a woman younger than 45 in good health. Each CDR3 is given with its conserved first and last residue. Each record gives: D gene, V gene, CDR3 length, J gene, clone size, CDR3 protein, CDR3 DNA. D genes are given only for firm matches. Where a row states a size, it is once, few, many or the class of an expanded clone; other rows omit it.

d_gene: TRBD2; v_gene: TRBV27; len: 13; j_gene: TRBJ2-7; abundance: NA; CDR3aa: CASSRGLAGEQYF; CDR3nt: TGTGCCAGCAGTAGGGGACTAGCGGGTGAGCAGTACTTC
d_gene: TRBD2; v_gene: TRBV7-2; len: 16; j_gene: TRBJ2-3; abundance: NA; CDR3aa: CASSSTSVTLTDTQYF; CDR3nt: TGTGCCAGCAGCTCGACTAGCGTTACGCTCACAGATACGCAGTATTTT
d_gene: TRBD2; v_gene: TRBV5-1; len: 19; j_gene: TRBJ2-2; abundance: NA; CDR3aa: CASTFLRTSGGSNTGELFF; CDR3nt: TGCGCCAGCACTTTTCTCCGGACTAGCGGGGGATCGAACACCGGGGAGCTGTTTTTT
d_gene: NA; v_gene: TRBV19; len: 16; j_gene: TRBJ1-1; abundance: NA; CDR3aa: CASSSPPTRKNTEAFF; CDR3nt: TGTGCCAGTAGTTCCCCTCCGACGAGGAAGAACACTGAAGCTTTCTTT
d_gene: NA; v_gene: TRBV6-5; len: 14; j_gene: TRBJ1-1; abundance: NA; CDR3aa: CASSRQSMNTEAFF; CDR3nt: TGTGCCAGCAGCCGACAGTCCATGAACACTGAAGCTTTCTTT
d_gene: NA; v_gene: TRBV6-5; len: 15; j_gene: TRBJ1-4; abundance: NA; CDR3aa: CASSPNHATNEKLFF; CDR3nt: TGTGCCAGCAGTCCCAACCACGCAACTAATGAAAAACTGTTTTTT
d_gene: NA; v_gene: TRBV4-1; len: 14; j_gene: TRBJ1-2; abundance: few; CDR3aa: CASSRTGFGDGYTF; CDR3nt: TGCGCCAGCAGCCGTACAGGGTTTGGAGATGGCTACACCTTC
d_gene: NA; v_gene: TRBV28; len: 17; j_gene: TRBJ1-6; abundance: NA; CDR3aa: CASRLGTYRPADSPLHF; CDR3nt: TGTGCCAGCAGGCTCGGGACTTATCGTCCCGCGGATTCACCCCTCCACTTT
d_gene: NA; v_gene: TRBV2; len: 15; j_gene: TRBJ2-2; abundance: NA; CDR3aa: CASGGLQAYTGELFF; CDR3nt: TGTGCCAGCGGTGGGCTACAAGCCTACACCGGGGAGCTGTTTTTT
d_gene: TRBD1; v_gene: TRBV7-2; len: 13; j_gene: TRBJ2-1; abundance: NA; CDR3aa: CASSHRGVVEQFF; CDR3nt: TGTGCCAGCAGCCACAGGGGAGTAGTTGAGCAGTTCTTC
d_gene: NA; v_gene: TRBV27; len: 15; j_gene: TRBJ2-4; abundance: NA; CDR3aa: CASSLFPSPGNIQYF; CDR3nt: TGTGCCAGCAGTTTATTCCCCTCCCCGGGAAACATTCAGTACTTC
d_gene: NA; v_gene: TRBV28; len: 9; j_gene: TRBJ1-1; abundance: NA; CDR3aa: CARGGEAFF; CDR3nt: TGTGCCAGGGGGGGTGAAGCTTTCTTT
d_gene: NA; v_gene: TRBV6-5; len: 14; j_gene: TRBJ1-1; abundance: NA; CDR3aa: CASSYGGVNTEAFF; CDR3nt: TGTGCCAGCAGTTACGGGGGCGTGAACACTGAAGCTTTCTTT
d_gene: NA; v_gene: TRBV29-1; len: 14; j_gene: TRBJ2-1; abundance: NA; CDR3aa: CSVDARGSYNEQFF; CDR3nt: TGCAGCGTTGATGCTAGAGGCTCCTACAATGAGCAGTTCTTC
d_gene: NA; v_gene: TRBV29-1; len: 15; j_gene: TRBJ2-4; abundance: NA; CDR3aa: CSVSQFSLAKNIQYF; CDR3nt: TGCAGCGTCTCTCAGTTTTCCCTAGCCAAAAACATTCAGTACTTC
d_gene: TRBD1; v_gene: TRBV7-9; len: 14; j_gene: TRBJ2-7; abundance: NA; CDR3aa: CASSPRDRGPPLRF; CDR3nt: TGTGCCAGCAGCCCCCGGGACAGGGGTCCCCCACTACGGTTC
d_gene: TRBD1; v_gene: TRBV7-8; len: 21; j_gene: TRBJ1-5; abundance: NA; CDR3aa: CASSPKGGTGGAWYPNQPQHF; CDR3nt: TGTGCCAGCAGCCCGAAGGGGGGGACAGGGGGCGCTTGGTATCCCAATCAGCCCCAGCATTTT
d_gene: TRBD2; v_gene: TRBV5-8; len: 18; j_gene: TRBJ2-1; abundance: NA; CDR3aa: CASSFISGSPSLGDEQFF; CDR3nt: TGTGCCAGCAGCTTCATCAGCGGGAGTCCCTCCCTCGGGGATGAGCAGTTCTTC
d_gene: TRBD1; v_gene: TRBV10-2; len: 14; j_gene: TRBJ1-2; abundance: once; CDR3aa: CASRDRGPLEGYTF; CDR3nt: TGCGCCAGCAGGGACAGGGGGCCTTTGGAAGGCTACACCTTC
d_gene: NA; v_gene: TRBV11-3; len: 16; j_gene: TRBJ2-7; abundance: once; CDR3aa: CASSLATVGASYEQYF; CDR3nt: TGTGCCAGCAGCTTAGCGACAGTGGGGGCCTCCTACGAGCAGTACTTC
d_gene: TRBD2; v_gene: TRBV19; len: 19; j_gene: TRBJ2-2; abundance: NA; CDR3aa: CASSIDGLAGGERIGELFF; CDR3nt: TGTGCCAGTAGTATAGATGGGCTAGCGGGAGGAGAAAGAATCGGGGAGCTGTTTTTT
d_gene: NA; v_gene: TRBV6-5; len: 12; j_gene: TRBJ2-5; abundance: NA; CDR3aa: CASSPKGWEQYF; CDR3nt: TGTGCCAGCAGCCCCAAGGGGTGGGAGCAGTACTTC
d_gene: NA; v_gene: TRBV5-1; len: 16; j_gene: TRBJ2-2; abundance: NA; CDR3aa: CASSLLGIRNTGELFF; CDR3nt: TGCGCCAGCAGCTTGCTAGGGATACGGAACACCGGGGAGCTGTTTTTT
d_gene: TRBD2; v_gene: TRBV14; len: 16; j_gene: TRBJ2-3; abundance: NA; CDR3aa: CASSPTSGRATDTQYF; CDR3nt: TGTGCCAGCAGCCCTACTAGCGGGAGGGCCACAGATACGCAGTATTTT
d_gene: NA; v_gene: TRBV19; len: 14; j_gene: TRBJ1-1; abundance: NA; CDR3aa: CASTVTDMNTEAFF; CDR3nt: TGTGCCAGTACCGTCACAGACATGAACACTGAAGCTTTCTTT
d_gene: NA; v_gene: TRBV28; len: 11; j_gene: TRBJ1-2; abundance: NA; CDR3aa: CASSFGHGYTF; CDR3nt: TGTGCCAGCAGTTTTGGCCATGGCTACACCTTC
d_gene: TRBD1; v_gene: TRBV28; len: 14; j_gene: TRBJ1-5; abundance: NA; CDR3aa: CASSPDRVDQPQHF; CDR3nt: TGTGCCAGCAGCCCCGACAGGGTCGATCAGCCCCAGCATTTT
d_gene: TRBD1; v_gene: TRBV6-5; len: 15; j_gene: TRBJ2-7; abundance: NA; CDR3aa: CASSTAGTGAHEQYF; CDR3nt: TGTGCCAGCAGCACCGCCGGGACAGGGGCCCACGAGCAGTACTTC
d_gene: TRBD2; v_gene: TRBV11-2; len: 14; j_gene: TRBJ2-1; abundance: NA; CDR3aa: CASSSGLLYNEQFF; CDR3nt: TGTGCCAGCAGCTCGGGACTACTCTACAATGAGCAGTTCTTC
d_gene: TRBD2; v_gene: TRBV6-5; len: 14; j_gene: TRBJ2-7; abundance: NA; CDR3aa: CASRRLAESYEQYF; CDR3nt: TGTGCCAGCAGGAGACTAGCGGAGTCCTACGAGCAGTACTTC
d_gene: TRBD2; v_gene: TRBV11-3; len: 16; j_gene: TRBJ2-3; abundance: NA; CDR3aa: CASSPGTSVRTDTQYF; CDR3nt: TGTGCCAGCAGCCCAGGGACTAGCGTCCGCACAGATACGCAGTATTTT
d_gene: NA; v_gene: TRBV19; len: 12; j_gene: TRBJ1-2; abundance: NA; CDR3aa: CASSINPYGYTF; CDR3nt: TGTGCCAGTAGTATAAACCCCTATGGCTACACCTTC
d_gene: TRBD1; v_gene: TRBV28; len: 16; j_gene: TRBJ1-5; abundance: NA; CDR3aa: CASNTETRGRGQPQHF; CDR3nt: TGTGCCAGCAATACTGAGACGAGGGGGCGCGGTCAGCCCCAGCATTTT
d_gene: NA; v_gene: TRBV18; len: 17; j_gene: TRBJ2-2; abundance: NA; CDR3aa: CASSPPYSDTGIGELFF; CDR3nt: TGTGCCAGCTCACCGCCGTATTCCGATACAGGGATCGGGGAGCTGTTTTTT
d_gene: TRBD1; v_gene: TRBV5-4; len: 15; j_gene: TRBJ2-7; abundance: NA; CDR3aa: CASSLGGQGAYEQYF; CDR3nt: TGTGCCAGCAGCTTGGGGGGACAGGGCGCCTACGAGCAGTACTTC
d_gene: NA; v_gene: TRBV5-5; len: 16; j_gene: TRBJ2-7; abundance: NA; CDR3aa: CASSLAGQPSSYEQYF; CDR3nt: TGTGCCAGCAGCTTGGCCGGTCAGCCGAGCTCCTACGAGCAGTACTTC
d_gene: NA; v_gene: TRBV21-1; len: 16; j_gene: TRBJ2-5; abundance: NA; CDR3aa: CASSLRTGLVSETQYF; CDR3nt: TGTGCCAGCAGCCTTCGGACAGGGTTAGTATCGGAGACCCAGTACTTC
d_gene: NA; v_gene: TRBV27; len: 15; j_gene: TRBJ2-7; abundance: once; CDR3aa: CASSFGAVTPHEQYF; CDR3nt: TGTGCCAGCAGTTTTGGTGCCGTCACCCCCCACGAGCAGTACTTC
d_gene: TRBD1; v_gene: TRBV11-3; len: 15; j_gene: TRBJ2-7; abundance: NA; CDR3aa: CASSSLQGDLFEQYF; CDR3nt: TGTGCCAGCAGCTCGTTACAGGGGGACTTATTCGAGCAGTACTTC
d_gene: NA; v_gene: TRBV20-1; len: 11; j_gene: TRBJ2-1; abundance: NA; CDR3aa: CSGLRSGEQFF; CDR3nt: TGCAGCGGCTTGAGGAGCGGTGAGCAGTTCTTC
d_gene: TRBD1; v_gene: TRBV27; len: 15; j_gene: TRBJ2-1; abundance: NA; CDR3aa: CASSAGTGWVNEQFF; CDR3nt: TGTGCCAGCAGTGCGGGGACAGGCTGGGTCAATGAGCAGTTCTTC